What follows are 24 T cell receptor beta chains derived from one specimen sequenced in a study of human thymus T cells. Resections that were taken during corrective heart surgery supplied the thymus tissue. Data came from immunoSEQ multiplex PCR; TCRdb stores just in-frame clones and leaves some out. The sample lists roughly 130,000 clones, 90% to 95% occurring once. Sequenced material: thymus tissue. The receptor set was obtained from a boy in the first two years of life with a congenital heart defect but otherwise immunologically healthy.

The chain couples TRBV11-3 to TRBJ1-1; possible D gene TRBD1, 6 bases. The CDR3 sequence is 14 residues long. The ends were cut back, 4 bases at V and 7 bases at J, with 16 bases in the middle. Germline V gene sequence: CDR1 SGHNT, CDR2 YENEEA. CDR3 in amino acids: CASSSVQGDGEAFF. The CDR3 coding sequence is TGTGCCAGCAGCTCAGTACAGGGAGATGGTGAAGCTTTCTTT.

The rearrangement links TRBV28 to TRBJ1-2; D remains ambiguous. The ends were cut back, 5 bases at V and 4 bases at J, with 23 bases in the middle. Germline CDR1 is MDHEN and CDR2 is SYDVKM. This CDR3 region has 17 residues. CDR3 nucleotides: TGTGCCAGCAGTCCCAGTGAGGTTACTCTATGTTTCTATGGCTACACCTTC. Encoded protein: CASSPSEVTLCFYGYTF.

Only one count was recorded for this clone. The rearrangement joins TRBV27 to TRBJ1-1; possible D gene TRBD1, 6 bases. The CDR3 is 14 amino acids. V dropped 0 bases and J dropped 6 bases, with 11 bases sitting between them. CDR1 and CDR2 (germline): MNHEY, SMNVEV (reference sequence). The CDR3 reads CASSLSYRVPEAFF. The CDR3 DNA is TGTGCCAGCAGTTTATCATACAGGGTACCTGAAGCTTTCTTT.

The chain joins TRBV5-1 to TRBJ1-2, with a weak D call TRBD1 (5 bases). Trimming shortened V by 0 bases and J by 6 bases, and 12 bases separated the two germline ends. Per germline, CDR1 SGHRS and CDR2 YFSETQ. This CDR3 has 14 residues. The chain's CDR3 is CASSLDGREDGYTF. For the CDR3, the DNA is TGCGCCAGCAGCTTGGACGGCAGGGAGGATGGCTACACCTTC.

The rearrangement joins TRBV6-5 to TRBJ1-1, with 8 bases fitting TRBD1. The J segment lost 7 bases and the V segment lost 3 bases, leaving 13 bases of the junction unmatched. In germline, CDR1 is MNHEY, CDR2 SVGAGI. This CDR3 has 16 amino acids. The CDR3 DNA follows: TGTGCCAGCAGTTATTACCCAGGGGGCCTCCCGATTGAAGCTTTCTTT. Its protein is CASSYYPGGLPIEAFF.

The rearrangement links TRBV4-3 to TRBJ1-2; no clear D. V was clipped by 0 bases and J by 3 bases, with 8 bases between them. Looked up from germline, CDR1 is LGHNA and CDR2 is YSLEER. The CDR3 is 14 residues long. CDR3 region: CASSQDRGHYGYTF. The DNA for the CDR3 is TGCGCCAGCAGCCAAGATCGTGGCCACTATGGCTACACCTTC.

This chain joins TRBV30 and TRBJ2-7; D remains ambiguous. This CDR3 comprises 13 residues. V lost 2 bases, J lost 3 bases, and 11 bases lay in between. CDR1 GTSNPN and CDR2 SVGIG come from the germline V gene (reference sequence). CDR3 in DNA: TGTGCCTGGAGTTCAGTTAGTCACTACGAGCAGTACTTC. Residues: CAWSSVSHYEQYF.

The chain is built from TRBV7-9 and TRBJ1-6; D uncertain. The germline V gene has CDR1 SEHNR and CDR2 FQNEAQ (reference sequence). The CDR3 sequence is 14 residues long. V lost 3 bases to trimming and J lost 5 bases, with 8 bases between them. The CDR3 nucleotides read TGTGCCAGCAGCTTCGAATTGAATAATTCACCCCTCCACTTT. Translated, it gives CASSFELNNSPLHF.

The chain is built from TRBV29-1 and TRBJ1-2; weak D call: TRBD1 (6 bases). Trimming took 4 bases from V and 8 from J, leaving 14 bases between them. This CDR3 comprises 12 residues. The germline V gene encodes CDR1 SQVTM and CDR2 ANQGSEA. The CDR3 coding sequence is TGCAGCGTTGCAACGGACAGAGGGGGCTACACCTTC. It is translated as CSVATDRGGYTF.

DNA for the CDR3: TGTGCCTCTGTAAAAGGGACAGATAATGAAAAACTGTTTTTT. Encoded protein: CASVKGTDNEKLFF. The gene calls are TRBV19 and TRBJ1-4; 7 bases map to TRBD1. The V gene end was trimmed by 11 bases and the J gene end by 4 bases; junction bases not matched to a gene: 10. This CDR3 spans 14 amino acids. Germline CDR1 and CDR2: LNHDA and SQIVND (reference sequence). Looking up the rest from reference TRBV19 and TRBJ1-4 gives the full variable domain: DGGITQSPKYLFRKEGQNVTLSCEQNLNHDAMYWYRQDPGQGLRLIYYSQIVNDFQKGDIAEGYSVSREKKESFPLTVTSAQKNPTAFYLCASVKGTDNEKLFFGSGTQLSVL.

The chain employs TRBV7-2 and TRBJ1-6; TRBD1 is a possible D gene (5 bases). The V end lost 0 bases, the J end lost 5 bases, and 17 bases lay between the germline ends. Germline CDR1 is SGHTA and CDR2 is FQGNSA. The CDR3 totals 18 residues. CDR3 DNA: TGTGCCAGCAGCTTAGCGGGTGGGGCCCCATCCCATAATTCACCCCTCCACTTT. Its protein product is CASSLAGGAPSHNSPLHF.

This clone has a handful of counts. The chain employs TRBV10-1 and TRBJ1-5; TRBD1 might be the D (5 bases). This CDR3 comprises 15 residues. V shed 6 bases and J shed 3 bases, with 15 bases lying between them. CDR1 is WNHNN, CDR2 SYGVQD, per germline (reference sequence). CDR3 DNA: TGCGCCAGCAGAACTGGGACGGCCCTCAATCAGCCCCAGCATTTT. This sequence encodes CASRTGTALNQPQHF.

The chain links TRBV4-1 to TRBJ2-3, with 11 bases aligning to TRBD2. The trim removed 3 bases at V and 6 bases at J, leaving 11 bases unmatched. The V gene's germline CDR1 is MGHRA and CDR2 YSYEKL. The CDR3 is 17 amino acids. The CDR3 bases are TGCGCCAGCAGCCAGCGGGATCGACTAGCGGGGCTGGATACGCAGTATTTT. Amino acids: CASSQRDRLAGLDTQYF.

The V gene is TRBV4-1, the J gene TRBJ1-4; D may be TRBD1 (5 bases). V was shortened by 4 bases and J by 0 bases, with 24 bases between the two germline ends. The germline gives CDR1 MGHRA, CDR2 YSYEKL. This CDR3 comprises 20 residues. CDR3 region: CASSPDPDDRKRATNEKLFF. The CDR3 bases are TGCGCCAGCAGCCCCGACCCCGACGACAGAAAGAGAGCAACTAATGAAAAACTGTTTTTT.

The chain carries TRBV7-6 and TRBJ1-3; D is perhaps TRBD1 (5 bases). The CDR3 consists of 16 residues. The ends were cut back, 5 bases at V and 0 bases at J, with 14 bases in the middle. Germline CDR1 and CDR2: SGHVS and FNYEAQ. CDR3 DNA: TGTGCCAGCAGCGCCGGGACGGGTAGCTCTGGAAACACCATATATTTT. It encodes CASSAGTGSSGNTIYF.

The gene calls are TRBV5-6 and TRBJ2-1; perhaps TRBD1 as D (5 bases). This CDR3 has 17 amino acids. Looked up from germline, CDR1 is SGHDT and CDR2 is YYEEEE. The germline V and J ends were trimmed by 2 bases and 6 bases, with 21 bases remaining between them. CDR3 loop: CASSFPSIPWGRNEQFF. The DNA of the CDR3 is TGTGCCAGCAGCTTCCCCTCCATCCCGTGGGGCCGCAATGAGCAGTTCTTC.

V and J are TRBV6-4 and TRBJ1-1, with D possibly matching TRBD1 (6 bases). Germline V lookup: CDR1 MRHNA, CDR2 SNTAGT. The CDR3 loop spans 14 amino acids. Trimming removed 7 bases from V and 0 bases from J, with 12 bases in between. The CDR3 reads CASTGDIMNTEAFF. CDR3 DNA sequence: TGTGCCAGCACTGGGGACATTATGAACACTGAAGCTTTCTTT.

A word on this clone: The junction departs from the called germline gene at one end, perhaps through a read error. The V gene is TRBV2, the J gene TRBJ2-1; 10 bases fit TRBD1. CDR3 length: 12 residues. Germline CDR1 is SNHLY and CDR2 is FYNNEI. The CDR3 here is CASSQDRGPRIF. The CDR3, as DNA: TGTGCCAGCAGTCAAGACAGGGGGCCAAGGATCTTC.

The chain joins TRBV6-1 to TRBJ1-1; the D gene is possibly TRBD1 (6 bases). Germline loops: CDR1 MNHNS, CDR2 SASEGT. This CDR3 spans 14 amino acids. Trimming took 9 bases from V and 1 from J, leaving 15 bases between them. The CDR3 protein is CARRHRDKNTEAFF. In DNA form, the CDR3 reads TGTGCCAGGAGACACAGGGATAAGAACACTGAAGCTTTCTTT.

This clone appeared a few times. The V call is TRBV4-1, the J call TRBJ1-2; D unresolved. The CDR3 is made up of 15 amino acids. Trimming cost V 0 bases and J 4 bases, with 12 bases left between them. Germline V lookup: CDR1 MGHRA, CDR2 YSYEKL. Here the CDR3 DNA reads TGCGCCAGCAGCCAAGAAGAATGGGAGCCCTATGGCTACACCTTC. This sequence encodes CASSQEEWEPYGYTF.

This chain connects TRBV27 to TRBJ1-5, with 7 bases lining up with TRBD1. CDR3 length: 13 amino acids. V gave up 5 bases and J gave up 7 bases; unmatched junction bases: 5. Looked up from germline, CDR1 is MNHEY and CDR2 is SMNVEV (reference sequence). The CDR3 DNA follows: TGTGCCAGCAGTCGACCCAGGGGGCAGCCCCAGCATTTT. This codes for CASSRPRGQPQHF.

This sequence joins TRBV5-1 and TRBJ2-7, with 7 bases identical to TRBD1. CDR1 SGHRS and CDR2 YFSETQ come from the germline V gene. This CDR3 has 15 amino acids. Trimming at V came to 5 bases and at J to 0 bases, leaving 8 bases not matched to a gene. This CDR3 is CASRQEAGGSYEQYF. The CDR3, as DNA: TGCGCCAGCAGACAAGAGGCAGGGGGCTCCTACGAGCAGTACTTC.

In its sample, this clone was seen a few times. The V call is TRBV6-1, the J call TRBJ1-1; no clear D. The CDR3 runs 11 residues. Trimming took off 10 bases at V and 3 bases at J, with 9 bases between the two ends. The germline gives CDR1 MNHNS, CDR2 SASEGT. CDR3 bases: TGTGCCACCCTTGGGGACACTGAAGCTTTCTTT. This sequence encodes CATLGDTEAFF.

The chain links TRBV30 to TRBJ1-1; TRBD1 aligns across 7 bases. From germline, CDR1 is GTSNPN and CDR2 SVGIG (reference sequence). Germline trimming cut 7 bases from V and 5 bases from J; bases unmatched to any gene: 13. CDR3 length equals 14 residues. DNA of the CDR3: TGTGCCTTCGAACCCCAGGGGGGGGATACTGAAGCTTTCTTT. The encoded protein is CAFEPQGGDTEAFF.